The TCR beta chain under discussion was sequenced for a study of T-cell reconstitution after alpha-beta-depleted transplantation in children. Study-wide results and caveats: Reportedly, only several hundred clones from non-depleted graft cells drove alpha-beta T-cell counts at about two months. T-cell numbers and diversity one year post-transplant derived largely from freshly generated T cells. Surviving recipient T cells and intrathymic progenitors accounted for some patients' high TCRbeta diversity at day 60.

Using unique molecular identifiers, the investigators prepared the TCRbeta library. TCRdb ran MiXCR on the PCR reads and lists one entry per CDR3 protein. This table has approximately 500,000 distinct CDR3 sequences, 10% to 13% appearing once. This clonotype showed up many times. Its specificity is unknown. The V end lost 5 bases, the J end lost 6 bases, and 11 bases lay between the germline ends. This CDR3 comprises 11 residues. Germline assignment: CDR1 DFQATT and CDR2 SNEGSKA (reference sequence). The sequence derives from a child younger than 10 with inherited bone marrow failure, due to receive a stem cell transplant. This rearrangement joins TRBV20-1 to TRBJ2-7, with D tentatively TRBD1 (6 bases). Sequencing was performed on PBMCs, taken before TCRalphabeta/CD19-depleted stem cell transplant. CDR3 loop: CSAPDRSEQYF. The CDR3 region has the DNA TGCAGTGCTCCCGACAGGAGCGAGCAGTACTTC.